One and the same sample provided the 9 T cell receptor beta chains below, sequenced in a study of beta chain features in type 1 diabetes. What was sequenced were expressed TCRB transcripts, since all of the isolated RNA had been reverse transcribed. Assay used: immunoSEQ multiplex PCR; TCRdb lists only in-frame clones, some missing. This table holds 41,000 or so clones, approximately 61% found once. General study results and limits: Shortening of TCRB CDR3s, moderate but significant, appeared in all four CD4+ subsets of Type 1 diabetes patients.

For these TCRs, the target antigens are not known. Sequences were obtained from Tregs from blood. These receptors all come from a man aged 25-45 years with type 1 diabetes. Some clones in this sample may be carry-over from other donors' samples.

The V and J genes are TRBV18 and TRBJ2-4; D unclear. Germline assignment: CDR1 KGHSH and CDR2 LQKENI. The V and J ends lost 1 base and 4 bases respectively, with 8 bases between them. CDR3 size: 14 residues. Here the CDR3 DNA reads TGTGCCAGCTCACCACAGAATAGTAAAAACATTCAGTACTTC. Its translation is CASSPQNSKNIQYF.

The rearrangement joins TRBV14 to TRBJ2-1; D remains unclear. Trimming took off 1 base at V and 8 bases at J, with 9 bases between the two ends. This CDR3 has 13 residues. The germline gives CDR1 SGHDN, CDR2 FVKESK. CDR3 amino acids: CASSQGAWDEQFF. The CDR3 coding sequence is TGTGCCAGCAGCCAAGGGGCCTGGGATGAGCAGTTCTTC.

The chain is built from TRBV5-1 and TRBJ1-5; perhaps TRBD1 as D (5 bases). The CDR3 sequence is 15 residues long. The germline V gene encodes CDR1 SGHRS and CDR2 YFSETQ. Trimming took 4 bases from V and 0 from J, leaving 11 bases between them. CDR3 protein: CASSPGGNSNQPQHF. The CDR3 DNA is TGCGCCAGCAGCCCCGGGGGGAATAGCAATCAGCCCCAGCATTTT.

The chain recombines TRBV5-1 with TRBJ2-2; TRBD1 is a possible D gene (5 bases). CDR3 length: 14 residues. V was shortened by 5 bases and J by 1 base, with 9 bases between the two germline ends. Germline V gene lookup returns CDR1 SGHRS and CDR2 YFSETQ. The CDR3 is CASRMGQNTGELFF. The CDR3 nucleotides read TGCGCCAGCAGAATGGGGCAGAACACCGGGGAGCTGTTTTTT.

The CDR3 DNA reads as TGTGCCAGCAGCCTCGGACTAGCGGGGGGGCAGAATGAGCAGTTCTTC. Its protein is CASSLGLAGGQNEQFF. J is TRBJ2-1 and V is TRBV5-4; 15 bases map to TRBD2. Germline values: CDR1 SGHNT, CDR2 YYREEE (reference sequence). Trimming took 4 bases from V and 7 from J; bases not matched to a gene: 6. The CDR3 loop spans 16 amino acids.

The chain combines TRBV7-4 with TRBJ2-5, with 8 positions matching TRBD2. The J call may be faulty, since TRBJ2-7 better matches the DNA end. Germline CDR1 SGHVT, CDR2 SQSDAQ. CDR3 length equals 15 residues. The CDR3 sequence is CASSRGSGDSYEQYF. The CDR3 DNA follows: TGTGCCAGCTCCCGAGGTAGCGGGGACTCCTACGAGCAGTACTTC.

A remark on this clone: Other DNA sequences from this sample encode an identical CDR3 as well. The genes are TRBV5-1 and TRBJ2-1; 12 positions match TRBD2. The V gene end was trimmed by 4 bases and the J gene end by 8 bases; junction bases not matched to a gene: 4. The germline V gene encodes CDR1 SGHRS and CDR2 YFSETQ. This CDR3 spans 14 amino acids. This CDR3 is CASSLSSGGDEQFF. DNA for the CDR3: TGCGCCAGCAGCCTCTCTAGCGGGGGGGATGAGCAGTTCTTC.

The chain is built from TRBV6-1 and TRBJ2-3; 12 positions agree with TRBD2. This CDR3 is 14 amino acids long. Per germline, CDR1 MNHNS and CDR2 SASEGT. The ends lost 3 bases at V and 10 bases at J; junction bases unmatched: 5. CDR3 coding DNA: TGTGCCAGCAGTGAGGGGCTAGCGGGGGGGCCGCAGTATTTT. This encodes CASSEGLAGGPQYF.

The chain carries TRBV11-2 and TRBJ2-7; perhaps TRBD1 as D (6 bases). The CDR3 length is 15 residues. V was clipped by 2 bases and J by 3 bases, with 14 bases between them. Germline V gives CDR1 SGHAT, CDR2 FQNNGV. CDR3 amino acids: CASSLSGPGVYEQYF. The CDR3 DNA follows: TGTGCCAGCAGCTTAAGTGGGCCAGGGGTCTACGAGCAGTACTTC.